Listed below are T cell receptor beta chains from one sample, sequenced in a study of cytomegalovirus exposure and HLA in healthy donors. Sequenced by immunoSEQ multiplex PCR; TCRdb stores in-frame clones only, minus some. The table has some 40,000 clones, over 60% seen once; the top ten hold roughly 3.7%. The sample taken for sequencing was PBMCs. Receptor source: a man in his forties in good health and CMV-seronegative. Each CDR3 is given with its conserved first and last residue. The D gene is left open where the match is weak. Not all rows give a size; the values are once, few, many and, for expanded clones, a class.

clone size: few
V gene: TRBV28
J gene: TRBJ1-1
D gene: .
CDR3 protein: CASSPPLNTEAFF
CDR3 DNA: TGTGCCAGCAGTCCCCCGTTGAACACTGAAGCTTTCTTT

clone size: .
V gene: TRBV25-1
J gene: TRBJ1-2
D gene: .
CDR3 protein: CASSDGGYTF
CDR3 DNA: TGTGCCAGCAGTGATGGCGGCTACACCTTC

clone size: .
V gene: TRBV9
J gene: TRBJ2-6
D gene: .
CDR3 protein: CASSRWGVSGGANVLTF
CDR3 DNA: TGTGCCAGCAGCCGGTGGGGGGTAAGTGGTGGGGCCAACGTCCTGACTTTC

clone size: .
V gene: TRBV9
J gene: TRBJ2-3
D gene: .
CDR3 protein: CASSVGQADTQYF
CDR3 DNA: TGTGCCAGCAGCGTAGGGCAGGCAGATACGCAGTATTTT

clone size: once
V gene: TRBV9
J gene: TRBJ1-1
D gene: .
CDR3 protein: CASSYGGDDTEAFF
CDR3 DNA: TGTGCCAGCAGCTACGGGGGGGACGACACTGAAGCTTTCTTT

clone size: few
V gene: TRBV2
J gene: TRBJ1-2
D gene: .
CDR3 protein: CASNAGPSYGYTF
CDR3 DNA: TGTGCCAGCAATGCGGGGCCTAGCTATGGCTACACCTTC

clone size: once
V gene: TRBV5-1
J gene: TRBJ1-1
D gene: .
CDR3 protein: CASSSGQTNTEAFF
CDR3 DNA: TGCGCCAGCAGCAGCGGACAGACCAACACTGAAGCTTTCTTT

clone size: few
V gene: TRBV27
J gene: TRBJ1-2
D gene: .
CDR3 protein: CASGYDGLMTYGYTF
CDR3 DNA: TGTGCCAGCGGATATGACGGACTCATGACCTATGGCTACACCTTC

clone size: .
V gene: TRBV30
J gene: TRBJ1-1
D gene: TRBD1
CDR3 protein: CAGQGPNTEAFF
CDR3 DNA: TGTGCCGGACAGGGTCCTAACACTGAAGCTTTCTTT

clone size: .
V gene: TRBV25-1
J gene: TRBJ1-2
D gene: .
CDR3 protein: CASSAWGDGYTF
CDR3 DNA: TGTGCCAGCAGCGCCTGGGGGGATGGCTACACCTTC

clone size: few
V gene: TRBV28
J gene: TRBJ1-2
D gene: TRBD1
CDR3 protein: CASSLAGQGHGYTF
CDR3 DNA: TGTGCCAGCAGTTTAGCGGGACAGGGACATGGCTACACCTTC

clone size: .
V gene: TRBV2
J gene: TRBJ2-5
D gene: .
CDR3 protein: CASSEFDSVQETQYF
CDR3 DNA: TGTGCCAGCAGTGAATTCGACAGTGTCCAAGAGACCCAGTACTTC

clone size: .
V gene: TRBV6-1
J gene: TRBJ1-1
D gene: .
CDR3 protein: CASNTGTTEAFF
CDR3 DNA: TGTGCCAGTAACACCGGGACAACTGAAGCTTTCTTT

clone size: .
V gene: TRBV7-6
J gene: TRBJ2-2
D gene: .
CDR3 protein: CASSLGTSNTGELFF
CDR3 DNA: TGTGCCAGCAGCTTAGGGACATCGAACACCGGGGAGCTGTTTTTT

clone size: once
V gene: TRBV30
J gene: TRBJ2-1
D gene: .
CDR3 protein: CAWRTGFGLLEQFF
CDR3 DNA: TGTGCCTGGAGAACAGGGTTCGGACTGCTTGAGCAGTTCTTC

clone size: .
V gene: TRBV4-2
J gene: TRBJ2-1
D gene: TRBD2
CDR3 protein: CASSQVSLAGGHHTYNEQFF
CDR3 DNA: TGTGCCAGCAGCCAAGTGTCATTAGCGGGGGGTCATCACACCTACAATGAGCAGTTCTTC

clone size: few
V gene: TRBV2
J gene: TRBJ1-6
D gene: .
CDR3 protein: CASSSGGITPLHF
CDR3 DNA: TGTGCCAGCAGTTCGGGGGGCATAACCCCCCTCCACTTT

clone size: .
V gene: TRBV7-2
J gene: TRBJ2-6
D gene: TRBD1
CDR3 protein: CASSPRTGGISGANVLTF
CDR3 DNA: TGTGCCAGCAGCCCAAGGACAGGGGGAATTTCTGGGGCCAACGTCCTGACTTTC

clone size: .
V gene: TRBV7-8
J gene: TRBJ1-1
D gene: TRBD1
CDR3 protein: CASSLTGPTEAFF
CDR3 DNA: TGTGCCAGCAGCTTGACAGGGCCCACTGAAGCTTTCTTT

clone size: .
V gene: TRBV18
J gene: TRBJ1-1
D gene: .
CDR3 protein: CASSPSVAGEAFF
CDR3 DNA: TGTGCCAGCTCACCATCGGTGGCAGGGGAAGCTTTCTTT

clone size: .
V gene: TRBV7-2
J gene: TRBJ1-1
D gene: .
CDR3 protein: CASSLQGIAEAFF
CDR3 DNA: TGTGCCAGCAGCTTACAGGGGATCGCTGAAGCTTTCTTT

clone size: .
V gene: TRBV7-9
J gene: TRBJ1-3
D gene: .
CDR3 protein: CASSPRRGNTIYF
CDR3 DNA: TGTGCCAGCAGCCCCCGTCGCGGTAACACCATATATTTT

clone size: few
V gene: TRBV7-2
J gene: TRBJ1-6
D gene: .
CDR3 protein: CASSLGDGAPLHF
CDR3 DNA: TGTGCCAGCAGCCTCGGGGATGGGGCACCCCTCCACTTT

clone size: once
V gene: TRBV30
J gene: TRBJ2-7
D gene: .
CDR3 protein: CAWSVLRYEQYF
CDR3 DNA: TGTGCCTGGAGTGTACTCAGGTACGAGCAGTACTTC

clone size: .
V gene: TRBV6-1
J gene: TRBJ1-5
D gene: .
CDR3 protein: CASNDIQGFNQPQHF
CDR3 DNA: TGTGCCAGCAATGACATTCAGGGTTTCAATCAGCCCCAGCATTTT

clone size: .
V gene: TRBV2
J gene: TRBJ2-1
D gene: .
CDR3 protein: CASSRADSFYNEQFF
CDR3 DNA: TGTGCCAGCTCTAGGGCGGACAGCTTCTACAATGAGCAGTTCTTC